These T cell receptor beta chains were read from a single sample in a study of control samples from healthy donors and cancer patients. Only in-frame clones appear in the TCRdb table, and some are missing; sequencing was by immunoSEQ multiplex PCR. The sample records 63,000 or so clones, nearly 85% being singletons. The source material was blood. Receptors were obtained from a man aged 50-59 years in good health. The CDR3 runs from the conserved cysteine through the conserved F or W. Fields, in order: clone size, J gene, D gene, V gene, CDR3 protein, CDR3 DNA. The D gene is left open where the match is weak. Size is omitted from some rows. Given values are once, few, many or a class for expanded clones.

abundance: few
j_gene: TRBJ1-5
d_gene: TRBD1
v_gene: TRBV19
CDR3aa: CASSLGQGWQPQHF
CDR3nt: TGTGCCAGTAGTTTGGGACAGGGCTGGCAGCCCCAGCATTTT

abundance: .
j_gene: TRBJ1-3
d_gene: .
v_gene: TRBV28
CDR3aa: CASSFTGTGNTIYF
CDR3nt: TGTGCCAGCAGTTTTACGGGGACTGGAAACACCATATATTTT

abundance: few
j_gene: TRBJ2-5
d_gene: .
v_gene: TRBV2
CDR3aa: CASRKETGIQETQYF
CDR3nt: TGTGCCAGCAGGAAAGAGACAGGTATTCAAGAGACCCAGTACTTC

abundance: .
j_gene: TRBJ2-7
d_gene: .
v_gene: TRBV6-2/TRBV6-3
CDR3aa: CASSYHDPYEQYF
CDR3nt: TGTGCCAGCAGTTACCACGACCCCTACGAGCAGTACTTC

abundance: .
j_gene: TRBJ2-7
d_gene: .
v_gene: TRBV6-2/TRBV6-3
CDR3aa: CASSYSRVVYEQYF
CDR3nt: TGTGCCAGCAGTTACTCGCGGGTTGTCTACGAGCAGTACTTC

abundance: .
j_gene: TRBJ1-2
d_gene: .
v_gene: TRBV3-1/TRBV3-2
CDR3aa: CASSSMAANYGYTF
CDR3nt: TGTGCCAGCAGCTCGATGGCAGCAAACTATGGCTACACCTTC

abundance: .
j_gene: TRBJ2-7
d_gene: .
v_gene: TRBV7-2
CDR3aa: CASSLSLDRTWEQYF
CDR3nt: TGTGCCAGCAGCTTAAGCCTTGACCGGACGTGGGAGCAGTACTTC

abundance: .
j_gene: TRBJ1-2
d_gene: .
v_gene: TRBV25-1
CDR3aa: CASSDPSRQVFGNGYTF
CDR3nt: TGTGCCAGCAGTGATCCCTCCCGACAGGTTTTCGGGAATGGCTACACCTTC

abundance: .
j_gene: TRBJ1-5
d_gene: .
v_gene: TRBV7-9
CDR3aa: CATGSGTPQHF
CDR3nt: TGTGCCACGGGTAGCGGTACGCCCCAGCATTTT

abundance: .
j_gene: TRBJ1-1
d_gene: .
v_gene: TRBV2
CDR3aa: CASSRGLNTEAFF
CDR3nt: TGTGCCAGCTCTAGAGGGTTGAACACTGAAGCTTTCTTT

abundance: .
j_gene: TRBJ2-5
d_gene: .
v_gene: TRBV19
CDR3aa: CASSIAGDYGETQYF
CDR3nt: TGTGCCAGTAGTATAGCAGGGGATTACGGAGAGACCCAGTACTTC

abundance: .
j_gene: TRBJ2-1
d_gene: .
v_gene: TRBV29-1
CDR3aa: CSLSSSYNEQFF
CDR3nt: TGCAGCCTCTCTTCCTCCTACAATGAGCAGTTCTTC

abundance: .
j_gene: TRBJ1-1
d_gene: .
v_gene: TRBV18
CDR3aa: CASSPMNTEAFF
CDR3nt: TGTGCCAGCTCCCCCATGAACACTGAAGCTTTCTTT

abundance: few
j_gene: TRBJ2-5
d_gene: .
v_gene: TRBV7-2
CDR3aa: CASSLGPGGGETQYF
CDR3nt: TGTGCCAGCAGCTTAGGTCCAGGCGGAGGGGAGACCCAGTACTTC

abundance: .
j_gene: TRBJ2-3
d_gene: .
v_gene: TRBV9
CDR3aa: CASSFLTGVTDTQYF
CDR3nt: TGTGCCAGCAGCTTCCTGACAGGAGTCACAGATACGCAGTATTTT

abundance: .
j_gene: TRBJ1-5
d_gene: .
v_gene: TRBV5-6
CDR3aa: CASSQATNQPQHF
CDR3nt: TGTGCCAGCAGCCAGGCCACGAATCAGCCCCAGCATTTT

abundance: .
j_gene: TRBJ1-4
d_gene: .
v_gene: TRBV18
CDR3aa: CASSPTGQNEKLFF
CDR3nt: TGTGCCAGCTCACCAACGGGGCAAAATGAAAAACTGTTTTTT

abundance: .
j_gene: TRBJ1-3
d_gene: .
v_gene: TRBV10-3
CDR3aa: CAISEGGSGNTIYF
CDR3nt: TGTGCCATCAGTGAGGGGGGCTCTGGAAACACCATATATTTT

abundance: .
j_gene: TRBJ2-2
d_gene: .
v_gene: TRBV4-2
CDR3aa: CASSHDPRASGTGELFF
CDR3nt: TGTGCCAGCAGCCACGACCCACGGGCGTCGGGTACCGGGGAGCTGTTTTTT

abundance: .
j_gene: TRBJ2-1
d_gene: .
v_gene: TRBV12-2
CDR3aa: CASRLVGSGRNEQFF
CDR3nt: TGTGCAAGTCGCTTAGTGGGGTCGGGTCGTAATGAGCAGTTCTTC

abundance: .
j_gene: TRBJ2-1
d_gene: .
v_gene: TRBV29-1
CDR3aa: CSVVERATLYNEQFF
CDR3nt: TGCAGCGTTGTCGAACGGGCGACTCTCTACAATGAGCAGTTCTTC

abundance: .
j_gene: TRBJ2-7
d_gene: .
v_gene: TRBV24-1
CDR3aa: CATSAQQSGEQYF
CDR3nt: TGTGCCACCAGTGCCCAACAGTCGGGGGAGCAGTACTTC

abundance: .
j_gene: TRBJ2-3
d_gene: TRBD1
v_gene: TRBV6-2/TRBV6-3
CDR3aa: CASSGTGTGGGDTQYF
CDR3nt: TGTGCCAGCAGTGGAACCGGGACAGGGGGTGGAGATACGCAGTATTTT

abundance: .
j_gene: TRBJ2-7
d_gene: .
v_gene: TRBV5-6
CDR3aa: CASSFSAQGHEQYF
CDR3nt: TGTGCCAGCAGCTTCTCCGCACAGGGCCACGAGCAGTACTTC

abundance: .
j_gene: TRBJ2-2
d_gene: .
v_gene: TRBV2
CDR3aa: CASSTVDTGELFF
CDR3nt: TGTGCCAGCAGTACCGTAGACACCGGGGAGCTGTTTTTT

abundance: .
j_gene: TRBJ2-1
d_gene: .
v_gene: TRBV19
CDR3aa: CASSITGSSYNEQFF
CDR3nt: TGTGCCAGTAGCATAACCGGGAGCTCCTACAATGAGCAGTTCTTC

abundance: .
j_gene: TRBJ2-7
d_gene: .
v_gene: TRBV6-2/TRBV6-3
CDR3aa: CASSYQQRGPDYEQYF
CDR3nt: TGTGCCAGCAGTTACCAGCAGAGGGGCCCCGACTACGAGCAGTACTTC

abundance: .
j_gene: TRBJ2-7
d_gene: .
v_gene: TRBV24-1
CDR3aa: CATSDPRGEQYF
CDR3nt: TGTGCCACCAGTGACCCTAGAGGGGAGCAGTACTTC

abundance: .
j_gene: TRBJ2-5
d_gene: .
v_gene: TRBV27
CDR3aa: CASTRDSRTPTQYF
CDR3nt: TGTGCCAGCACCCGGGACTCCCGAACCCCGACCCAGTACTTC

abundance: .
j_gene: TRBJ1-3
d_gene: .
v_gene: TRBV5-1
CDR3aa: CASSVQPKFSGNTIYF
CDR3nt: TGCGCCAGCAGCGTCCAGCCCAAGTTTTCTGGAAACACCATATATTTT

abundance: .
j_gene: TRBJ2-7
d_gene: TRBD1
v_gene: TRBV9
CDR3aa: CASSVGVGGRGLVYEQYF
CDR3nt: TGTGCCAGCAGCGTAGGAGTAGGGGGCAGGGGGTTAGTCTACGAGCAGTACTTC

abundance: .
j_gene: TRBJ1-1
d_gene: .
v_gene: TRBV5-5
CDR3aa: CASSRGTGNTEAFF
CDR3nt: TGTGCCAGCAGCCGAGGGACGGGTAACACTGAAGCTTTCTTT

abundance: .
j_gene: TRBJ2-1
d_gene: TRBD2
v_gene: TRBV19
CDR3aa: CASSTPGSGSTSYNEQFF
CDR3nt: TGTGCCAGTAGTACCCCAGGGAGCGGGAGTACCTCCTACAATGAGCAGTTCTTC

abundance: .
j_gene: TRBJ2-7
d_gene: .
v_gene: TRBV6-5
CDR3aa: CASHLKFVDEQYF
CDR3nt: TGTGCCAGCCATCTGAAGTTTGTGGACGAGCAGTACTTC

abundance: .
j_gene: TRBJ2-3
d_gene: .
v_gene: TRBV12-3/TRBV12-4
CDR3aa: CASRGLSDTQYF
CDR3nt: TGTGCCAGCAGAGGTCTTTCAGATACGCAGTATTTT

abundance: .
j_gene: TRBJ1-1
d_gene: .
v_gene: TRBV18
CDR3aa: CASSPPSSRLNTEAFF
CDR3nt: TGTGCCAGCTCACCACCGTCTTCCAGACTGAACACTGAAGCTTTCTTT

abundance: .
j_gene: TRBJ1-1
d_gene: .
v_gene: TRBV18
CDR3aa: CASSPPGTARMNTEAFF
CDR3nt: TGTGCCAGCTCACCACCTGGGACGGCGAGGATGAACACTGAAGCTTTCTTT

abundance: .
j_gene: TRBJ1-5
d_gene: .
v_gene: TRBV3-1/TRBV3-2
CDR3aa: CASSQVEGGNQPQHF
CDR3nt: TGTGCCAGCAGCCAAGTAGAGGGCGGCAATCAGCCCCAGCATTTT

abundance: .
j_gene: TRBJ2-7
d_gene: .
v_gene: TRBV19
CDR3aa: CASSIPGISYEQYF
CDR3nt: TGTGCCAGTAGTATACCCGGGATATCCTACGAGCAGTACTTC

abundance: .
j_gene: TRBJ1-1
d_gene: .
v_gene: TRBV12-3/TRBV12-4
CDR3aa: CASTQNTEAFF
CDR3nt: TGTGCCAGCACCCAGAACACTGAAGCTTTCTTT

abundance: .
j_gene: TRBJ2-7
d_gene: .
v_gene: TRBV5-4
CDR3aa: CASSSPAREQYF
CDR3nt: TGTGCCAGCAGCTCCCCCGCGAGGGAGCAGTACTTC

abundance: .
j_gene: TRBJ2-5
d_gene: TRBD1
v_gene: TRBV7-2
CDR3aa: CASSSPGQGAWETQYF
CDR3nt: TGTGCCAGCAGCTCACCGGGACAGGGGGCTTGGGAGACCCAGTACTTC

abundance: .
j_gene: TRBJ1-2
d_gene: .
v_gene: TRBV5-1
CDR3aa: CASSLGGDTGGYTF
CDR3nt: TGCGCCAGCAGCTTAGGGGGGGATACTGGTGGCTACACCTTC

abundance: once
j_gene: TRBJ1-5
d_gene: .
v_gene: TRBV28
CDR3aa: CASSKSTGHAQPQHF
CDR3nt: TGTGCCAGCAGCAAATCTACAGGTCACGCTCAGCCCCAGCATTTT

abundance: once
j_gene: TRBJ1-2
d_gene: .
v_gene: TRBV14
CDR3aa: CASSQVVMGGYTF
CDR3nt: TGTGCCAGCAGCCAAGTGGTAATGGGGGGCTACACCTTC

abundance: .
j_gene: TRBJ2-3
d_gene: .
v_gene: TRBV5-1
CDR3aa: CASSPGRTDTQYF
CDR3nt: TGCGCCTCCTCTCCAGGGAGGACAGATACGCAGTATTTT

abundance: .
j_gene: TRBJ1-1
d_gene: .
v_gene: TRBV7-9
CDR3aa: CASRTEEAFF
CDR3nt: TGTGCCAGCAGGACCGAAGAAGCTTTCTTT

abundance: .
j_gene: TRBJ1-3
d_gene: .
v_gene: TRBV10-3
CDR3aa: CAISESGRNTIYF
CDR3nt: TGTGCCATCAGTGAGTCGGGTAGAAACACCATATATTTT

abundance: .
j_gene: TRBJ2-3
d_gene: .
v_gene: TRBV7-7
CDR3aa: CASSFSSADTQYF
CDR3nt: TGTGCTAGCAGCTTCTCTAGCGCCGATACGCAGTATTTT

abundance: .
j_gene: TRBJ2-7
d_gene: TRBD1
v_gene: TRBV25-1
CDR3aa: CATVNTGAQYF
CDR3nt: TGTGCTACGGTCAACACAGGGGCGCAGTACTTC

abundance: .
j_gene: TRBJ1-5
d_gene: .
v_gene: TRBV6-6
CDR3aa: CASSLQEINQPQHF
CDR3nt: TGTGCCAGCAGTTTACAGGAAATAAATCAGCCCCAGCATTTT